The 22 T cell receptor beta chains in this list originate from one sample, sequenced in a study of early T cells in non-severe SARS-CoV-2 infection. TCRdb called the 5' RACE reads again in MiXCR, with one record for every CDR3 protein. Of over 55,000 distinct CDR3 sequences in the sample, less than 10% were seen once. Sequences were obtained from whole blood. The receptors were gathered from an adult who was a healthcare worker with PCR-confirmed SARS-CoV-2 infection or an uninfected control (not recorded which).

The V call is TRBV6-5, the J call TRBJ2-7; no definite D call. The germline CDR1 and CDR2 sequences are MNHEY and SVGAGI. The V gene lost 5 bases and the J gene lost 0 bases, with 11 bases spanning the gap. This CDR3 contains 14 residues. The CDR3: CASSPRPSSYEQYV. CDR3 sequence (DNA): TGTGCCAGCAGTCCCCGCCCGAGCTCCTACGAGCAGTACGTC.

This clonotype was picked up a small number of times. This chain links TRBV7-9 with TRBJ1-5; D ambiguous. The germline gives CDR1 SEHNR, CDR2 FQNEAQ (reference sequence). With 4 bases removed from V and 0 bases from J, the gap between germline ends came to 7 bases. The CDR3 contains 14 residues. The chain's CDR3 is CASSSVTSNQPQHF. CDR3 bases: TGTGCCAGCAGCTCCGTAACTAGCAATCAGCCCCAGCATTTT.

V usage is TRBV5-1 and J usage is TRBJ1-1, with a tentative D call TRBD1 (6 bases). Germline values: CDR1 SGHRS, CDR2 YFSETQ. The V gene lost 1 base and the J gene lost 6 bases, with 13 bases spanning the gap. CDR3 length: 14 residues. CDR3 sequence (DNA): TGCGCCAGCAGCTTGAGGGGGGTAGTGTCTGAAGCTTTCTTT. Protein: CASSLRGVVSEAFF.

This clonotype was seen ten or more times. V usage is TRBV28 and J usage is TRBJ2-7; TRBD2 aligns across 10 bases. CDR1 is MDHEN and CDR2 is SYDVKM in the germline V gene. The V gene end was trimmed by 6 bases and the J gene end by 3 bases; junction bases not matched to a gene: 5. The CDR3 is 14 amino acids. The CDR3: CASSPSGGYYEQYV. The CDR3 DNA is TGTGCCAGCAGCCCTAGCGGGGGATACTACGAGCAGTACGTC.

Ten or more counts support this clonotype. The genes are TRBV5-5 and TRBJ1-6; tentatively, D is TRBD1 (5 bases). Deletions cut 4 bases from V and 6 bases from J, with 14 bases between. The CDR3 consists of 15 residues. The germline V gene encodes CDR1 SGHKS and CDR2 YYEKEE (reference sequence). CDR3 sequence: CASSTRSGTNSPLHF. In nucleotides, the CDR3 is TGTGCCAGCAGCACGAGATCCGGGACTAATTCACCCCTCCACTTT.

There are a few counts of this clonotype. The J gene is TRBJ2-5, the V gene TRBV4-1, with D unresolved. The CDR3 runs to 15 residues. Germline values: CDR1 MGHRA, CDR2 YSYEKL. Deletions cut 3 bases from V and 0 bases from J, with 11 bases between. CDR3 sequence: CASSQTPTDQETQYF. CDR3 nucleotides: TGCGCCAGCAGCCAGACCCCTACGGACCAAGAGACCCAGTACTTC.

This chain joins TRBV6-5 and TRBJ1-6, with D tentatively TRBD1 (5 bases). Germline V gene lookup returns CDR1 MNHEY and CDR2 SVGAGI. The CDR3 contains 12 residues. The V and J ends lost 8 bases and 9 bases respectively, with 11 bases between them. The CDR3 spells CASAWGGSPLHF. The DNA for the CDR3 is TGTGCCAGCGCATGGGGCGGTTCACCCCTCCACTTT.

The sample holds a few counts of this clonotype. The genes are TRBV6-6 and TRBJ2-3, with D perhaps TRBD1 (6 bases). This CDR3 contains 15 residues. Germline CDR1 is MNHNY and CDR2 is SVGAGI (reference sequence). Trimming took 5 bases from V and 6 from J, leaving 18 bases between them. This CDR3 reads CASSQHYETGDTQYF. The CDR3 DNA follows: TGTGCCAGCAGTCAACACTACGAGACAGGTGATACGCAGTATTTT.

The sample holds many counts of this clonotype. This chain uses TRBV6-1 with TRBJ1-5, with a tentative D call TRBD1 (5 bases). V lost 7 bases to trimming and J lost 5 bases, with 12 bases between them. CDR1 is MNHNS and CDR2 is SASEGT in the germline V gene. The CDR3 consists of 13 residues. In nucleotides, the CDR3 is TGTGCCAGCAATGAGGGGAGCCATCAGCCCCAGCATTTT. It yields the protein CASNEGSHQPQHF.

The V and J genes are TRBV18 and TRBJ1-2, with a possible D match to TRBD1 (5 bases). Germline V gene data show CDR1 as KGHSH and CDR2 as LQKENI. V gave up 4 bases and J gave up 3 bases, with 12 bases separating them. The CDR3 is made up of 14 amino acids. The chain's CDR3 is CASSQGEGDYGYTF. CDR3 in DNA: TGTGCCAGCTCACAGGGAGAAGGGGACTATGGCTACACCTTC. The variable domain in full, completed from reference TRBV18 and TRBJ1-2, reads NAGVMQNPRHLVRRRGQEARLRCSPMKGHSHVYWYRQLPEEGLKFMVYLQKENIIDESGMPKERFSAEFPKEGPSILRIQQVVRGDSAAYFCASSQGEGDYGYTFGSGTRLTVV.

The CDR3 DNA sequence: TGTGCCAGCAGCTTGGTGGGGATTAAGTATGGCTACACCTTC. This codes for CASSLVGIKYGYTF. The rearrangement uses TRBV5-4 and TRBJ1-2; D not certain. Germline loops: CDR1 SGHNT, CDR2 YYREEE (reference sequence). Trimming left V 0 bases short and J 5 bases short, with 11 bases between. This CDR3 has 14 amino acids.

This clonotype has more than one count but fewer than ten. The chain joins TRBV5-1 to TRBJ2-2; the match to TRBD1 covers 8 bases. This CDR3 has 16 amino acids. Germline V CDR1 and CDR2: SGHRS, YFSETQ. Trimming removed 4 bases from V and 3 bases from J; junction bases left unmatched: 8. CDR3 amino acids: CASSQTRGQDTGELFF. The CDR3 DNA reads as TGCGCCAGCAGCCAGACGCGGGGACAGGACACCGGGGAGCTGTTTTTT.

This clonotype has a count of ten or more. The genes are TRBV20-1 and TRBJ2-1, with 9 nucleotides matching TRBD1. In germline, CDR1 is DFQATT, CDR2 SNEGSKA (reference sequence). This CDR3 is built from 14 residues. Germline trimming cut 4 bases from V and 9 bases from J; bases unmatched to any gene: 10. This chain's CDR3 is CSATIATGGTEQFF. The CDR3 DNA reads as TGCAGTGCTACTATCGCTACAGGGGGCACTGAGCAGTTCTTC.

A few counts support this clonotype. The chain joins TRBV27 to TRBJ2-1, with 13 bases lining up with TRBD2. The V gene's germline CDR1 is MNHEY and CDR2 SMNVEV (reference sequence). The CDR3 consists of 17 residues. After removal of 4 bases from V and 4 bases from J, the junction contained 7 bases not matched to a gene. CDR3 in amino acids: CASSSRTSGGHYNEQFF. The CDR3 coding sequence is TGTGCCAGCAGTTCCAGGACTAGCGGGGGACATTACAATGAGCAGTTCTTC.

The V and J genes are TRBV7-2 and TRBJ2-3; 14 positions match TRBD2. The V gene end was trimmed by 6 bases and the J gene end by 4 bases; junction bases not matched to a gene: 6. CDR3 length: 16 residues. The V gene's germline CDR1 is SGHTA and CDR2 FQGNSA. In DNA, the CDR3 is TGTGCCAGCAGTTTCGGACTAGCGGGGGGCCCAGATACGCAGTATTTT. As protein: CASSFGLAGGPDTQYF.

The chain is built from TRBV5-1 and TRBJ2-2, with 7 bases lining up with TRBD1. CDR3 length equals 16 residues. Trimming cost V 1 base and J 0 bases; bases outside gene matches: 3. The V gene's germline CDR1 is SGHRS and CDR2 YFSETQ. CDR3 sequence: CASSLTGAPNTGELFF. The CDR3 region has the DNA TGCGCCAGCAGCTTGACAGGGGCTCCGAACACCGGGGAGCTGTTTTTT.

CDR3 loop: CASSLTSGGVGDTQYF. CDR3 sequence (DNA): TGCGCCAGCAGCTTAACTAGCGGGGGGGTTGGAGATACGCAGTATTTT. This chain joins TRBV5-1 and TRBJ2-3; 13 bases agree with TRBD2. The CDR3 is 16 residues long. Germline values: CDR1 SGHRS, CDR2 YFSETQ. Trimming at V came to 2 bases and at J to 5 bases, leaving 5 bases not matched to a gene.

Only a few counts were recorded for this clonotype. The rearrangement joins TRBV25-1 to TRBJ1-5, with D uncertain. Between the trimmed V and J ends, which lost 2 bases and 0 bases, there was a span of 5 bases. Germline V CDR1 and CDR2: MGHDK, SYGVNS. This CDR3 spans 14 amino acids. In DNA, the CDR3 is TGTGCCAGCAGTGAACAGTCTAGCAATCAGCCCCAGCATTTT. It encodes CASSEQSSNQPQHF. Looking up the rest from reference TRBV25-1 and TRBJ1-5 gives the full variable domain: EADIYQTPRYLVIGTGKKITLECSQTMGHDKMYWYQQDPGMELHLIHYSYGVNSTEKGDLSSESTVSRIRTEHFPLTLESARPSHTSQYLCASSEQSSNQPQHFGDGTRLSIL.

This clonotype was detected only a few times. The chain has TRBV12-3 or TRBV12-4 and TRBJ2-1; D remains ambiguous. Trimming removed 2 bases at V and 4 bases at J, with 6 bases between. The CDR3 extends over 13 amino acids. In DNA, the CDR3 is TGTGCCAGCAGTTTACCACCTTACAATGAGCAGTTCTTC. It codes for CASSLPPYNEQFF.

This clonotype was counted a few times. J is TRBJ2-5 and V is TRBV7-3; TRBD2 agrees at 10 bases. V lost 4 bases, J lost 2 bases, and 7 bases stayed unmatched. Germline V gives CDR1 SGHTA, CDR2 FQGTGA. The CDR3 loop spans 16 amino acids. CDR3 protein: CASSSGIAGGQETQYF. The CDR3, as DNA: TGTGCCAGCAGCTCCGGGATAGCGGGGGGACAAGAGACCCAGTACTTC. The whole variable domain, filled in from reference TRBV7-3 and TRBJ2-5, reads GAGVSQTPSNKVTEKGKYVELRCDPISGHTALYWYRQSLGQGPEFLIYFQGTGAADDSGLPNDRFFAVRPEGSVSTLKIQRTERGDSAVYLCASSSGIAGGQETQYFGPGTRLLVL.

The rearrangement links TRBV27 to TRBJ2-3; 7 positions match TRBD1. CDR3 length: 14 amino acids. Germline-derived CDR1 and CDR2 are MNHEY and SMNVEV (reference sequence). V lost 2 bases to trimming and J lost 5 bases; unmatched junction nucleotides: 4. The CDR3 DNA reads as TGTGCCAGCAGTTTAAGGTCAGGGGGAGATACGCAGTATTTT. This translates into CASSLRSGGDTQYF.

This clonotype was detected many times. Here the CDR3 reads CASSLRLSPLHF. CDR3 DNA: TGTGCCAGCAGTTTGAGGCTATCACCCCTCCACTTT. The chain couples TRBV28 to TRBJ1-6; unclear D gene. V dropped 3 bases and J dropped 10 bases, with 7 bases sitting between them. This CDR3 has 12 amino acids. CDR1 and CDR2 from the germline V gene are MDHEN and SYDVKM.